Each of the 21 T cell receptor beta chains below was sequenced from the same sample in a study of cytomegalovirus exposure and HLA in healthy donors. The PCR used 60 Vbeta and 13 Jbeta primers. Here immunoSEQ multiplex PCR was the method, and the copy in TCRdb shows in-frame clones only, minus some. The data hold 100,000 to 150,000 clones, with 74% observed a single time. Source material: PBMCs. These receptors were obtained from a woman aged 50 to 60 in good health and CMV-seropositive.

The chain combines TRBV2 with TRBJ2-3, with D possibly matching TRBD2 (5 bases). V lost 8 bases to trimming and J lost 0 bases, with 15 bases between them. The CDR3 totals 15 residues. Looked up from germline, CDR1 is SNHLY and CDR2 is FYNNEI. The CDR3 DNA follows: TGTGCCAGCGTCCCGGTGGGAGTTAGCACAGATACGCAGTATTTT. It specifies CASVPVGVSTDTQYF.

This sequence joins TRBV9 and TRBJ1-6, with D maybe TRBD1 (5 bases). Trimming left V 0 bases short and J 7 bases short, with 11 bases between. Germline lookup yields CDR1 SGDLS and CDR2 YYNGEE. The CDR3 extends over 15 amino acids. DNA for the CDR3: TGTGCCAGCAGCGTAGCCCCTTGGGGCAATTCACCCCTCCACTTT. It translates to CASSVAPWGNSPLHF.

This clone was observed once. The chain links TRBV18 to TRBJ1-4; perhaps TRBD1 as D (6 bases). This CDR3 has 15 residues. The ends were cut back, 3 bases at V and 7 bases at J, with 15 bases in the middle. Germline-derived CDR1 and CDR2 are KGHSH and LQKENI. The CDR3 protein is CASSPGDTRSEKLFF. As DNA, the CDR3 is TGTGCCAGCTCACCTGGGGACACGAGGTCTGAAAAACTGTTTTTT.

This clone was seen more than once but under ten times. The chain carries TRBV13 and TRBJ2-3; D may be TRBD2 (5 bases). The CDR3 runs 15 residues. V was pared by 5 bases and J by 2 bases, with 14 bases between. Germline V gives CDR1 PRHDT, CDR2 FYEKMQ (reference sequence). Here the CDR3 reads CASSKGDVHTDTQYF. The CDR3 region has the DNA TGTGCCAGCAGCAAGGGAGACGTACACACAGATACGCAGTATTTT.

The rearrangement links TRBV9 to TRBJ2-7; 11 bases fit TRBD1. Germline assignment: CDR1 SGDLS and CDR2 YYNGEE. The V segment lost 2 bases and the J segment 3 bases; nucleotides outside the gene matches: 4. This CDR3 is 15 amino acids long. The CDR3 DNA reads as TGTGCCAGCAGCGTTACCGGGACAGGGGGCTACGAGCAGTACTTC. Its protein product is CASSVTGTGGYEQYF.

The chain combines TRBV10-1 with TRBJ1-2; no reliable D call. Germline V gives CDR1 WNHNN, CDR2 SYGVQD (reference sequence). The CDR3 totals 13 residues. V lost 4 bases and J lost 4, with 10 bases in between. The CDR3: CASSAHGGYGYTF. The CDR3 DNA reads as TGCGCCAGCAGTGCCCACGGCGGCTATGGCTACACCTTC.

The gene calls are TRBV6-1 and TRBJ1-4; TRBD1 aligns across 9 bases. Trimming took 6 bases from V and 7 from J; bases not matched to a gene: 6. This CDR3 spans 14 amino acids. Looked up from germline, CDR1 is MNHNS and CDR2 is SASEGT. The CDR3 coding sequence is TGTGCCAGCAGAAACAGGGGGCGCGTTGAAAAACTGTTTTTT. It encodes CASRNRGRVEKLFF.

The gene calls are TRBV7-2 and TRBJ1-1, with TRBD1 as a possible D gene (5 bases). Looked up from germline, CDR1 is SGHTA and CDR2 is FQGNSA. The CDR3 totals 14 residues. Trimming removed 5 bases from V and 1 base from J, with 11 bases in between. CDR3 amino acids: CASSRGRGNTEAFF. The DNA of the CDR3 is TGTGCCAGCAGCCGGGGGAGGGGGAACACTGAAGCTTTCTTT.

This clone appeared a few times. The chain links TRBV2 to TRBJ1-2; 7 bases are shared with TRBD1. The CDR3 spans 14 residues. Losses at the gene ends were 2 bases for V and 6 bases for J; bases not matched to a gene: 6. From germline, CDR1 is SNHLY and CDR2 FYNNEI. CDR3 nucleotide sequence: TGTGCCAGCAGTGAAAGGACCAGGGGGGATGGCTACACCTTC. It yields the protein CASSERTRGDGYTF. Filled out from reference TRBV2 and TRBJ1-2, the complete variable domain reads EPEVTQTPSHQVTQMGQEVILRCVPISNHLYFYWYRQILGQKVEFLVSFYNNEISEKSEIFDDQFSVERPDGSNFTLKIRSTKLEDSAMYFCASSERTRGDGYTFGSGTRLTVV.

The J gene is TRBJ2-7, the V gene TRBV2; D gene unclear. The CDR3 totals 12 residues. V was clipped by 4 bases and J by 4 bases, with 8 bases between them. The germline gives CDR1 SNHLY, CDR2 FYNNEI. CDR3 DNA: TGTGCCAGCAGTGGCGGTAAATACGAGCAGTACTTC. Its translation is CASSGGKYEQYF.

V and J are TRBV28 and TRBJ2-2, with a tentative D call TRBD2 (5 bases). V lost 5 bases, J lost 3 bases, and 13 bases lay in between. This CDR3 has 15 residues. Germline CDR1 reads MDHEN; CDR2 reads SYDVKM. CDR3 amino acids: CASSASGIYTGELFF. The CDR3 DNA follows: TGTGCCAGCAGTGCTTCCGGGATTTACACCGGGGAGCTGTTTTTT.

The chain joins TRBV7-9 to TRBJ1-1; the D is unclear. The CDR3 totals 12 residues. Germline values: CDR1 SEHNR, CDR2 FQNEAQ (reference sequence). Between the trimmed V and J ends, which lost 3 bases and 8 bases, there was a span of 10 bases. CDR3 coding DNA: TGTGCCAGCAGCTTTGGCGGAGAGGAAGCTTTCTTT. Its translation is CASSFGGEEAFF.

This chain joins TRBV5-1 and TRBJ2-3; 8 bases fit TRBD1. The trim removed 0 bases at V and 3 bases at J, leaving 12 bases unmatched. CDR3 length: 18 residues. Germline V gene sequence: CDR1 SGHRS, CDR2 YFSETQ. The CDR3: CASSLVPTGDARTDTQYF. For the CDR3, the DNA is TGCGCCAGCAGCTTGGTCCCGACAGGGGACGCACGGACAGATACGCAGTATTTT. Complete variable domain (other parts from reference TRBV5-1 and TRBJ2-3): KAGVTQTPRYLIKTRGQQVTLSCSPISGHRSVSWYQQTPGQGLQFLFEYFSETQRNKGNFPGRFSGRQFSNSRSEMNVSTLELGDSALYLCASSLVPTGDARTDTQYFGPGTRLTVL.

The chain has TRBV11-2 and TRBJ2-3; D possibly corresponds to TRBD1 (6 bases). Germline CDR1 and CDR2: SGHAT and FQNNGV. The CDR3 has 15 amino acids. The V gene lost 2 bases and the J gene lost 0 bases, with 9 bases spanning the gap. The CDR3 is CASSLKGGSTDTQYF. The CDR3 DNA follows: TGTGCCAGCAGCTTAAAAGGGGGAAGCACAGATACGCAGTATTTT.

The V and J genes are TRBV7-3 and TRBJ2-2; D not resolved. Between the trimmed V and J ends, which lost 2 bases and 5 bases, there was a span of 15 bases. The CDR3 has 16 amino acids. CDR1 SGHTA and CDR2 FQGTGA come from the germline V gene. CDR3 protein: CASSLAVDSATGELFF. CDR3 DNA: TGTGCCAGCAGCTTAGCGGTCGATAGTGCTACCGGGGAGCTGTTTTTT.

This chain connects TRBV6-1 to TRBJ2-7; 7 bases fit TRBD1. This CDR3 contains 13 residues. J was trimmed by 2 bases and V by 6 bases; bases with no gene match: 4. Looked up from germline, CDR1 is MNHNS and CDR2 is SASEGT. CDR3 in DNA: TGTGCCAGCAGGACAGGGCAAACCTACGAGCAGTACTTC. Translation gives CASRTGQTYEQYF.

The V and J genes are TRBV4-2 and TRBJ2-7; 9 positions match TRBD1. The V gene end was trimmed by 8 bases and the J gene end by 6 bases; junction bases not matched to a gene: 14. The CDR3 length is 15 residues. Germline CDR1 is LGHNA and CDR2 is YNFKEQ. CDR3: CASSPGQGPGSEQYF. Written as DNA, the CDR3 is TGTGCCAGCTCTCCGGGACAGGGACCAGGGAGCGAGCAGTACTTC.

The chain recombines TRBV5-4 with TRBJ2-5; D not certain. Germline V gives CDR1 SGHNT, CDR2 YYREEE (reference sequence). V lost 1 base and J lost 4, with 8 bases in between. The CDR3 sequence is 13 residues long. As DNA, the CDR3 is TGTGCCAGCAGCTTGACAGTGTCAGAGACCCAGTACTTC. Protein product: CASSLTVSETQYF. Using reference TRBV5-4 and TRBJ2-5 for the parts outside the CDR3, the full variable domain is ETGVTQSPTHLIKTRGQQVTLRCSSQSGHNTVSWYQQALGQGPQFIFQYYREEENGRGNFPPRFSGLQFPNYSSELNVNALELDDSALYLCASSLTVSETQYFGPGTRLLVL.

CDR3 residues: CATHTRDEQFF. The CDR3 DNA sequence: TGTGCCACCCACACTAGGGATGAGCAGTTCTTC. This chain uses TRBV6-5 with TRBJ2-1, with D tentatively TRBD2 (5 bases). The V and J ends lost 10 bases and 8 bases respectively, with 12 bases between them. This CDR3 region has 11 residues. Germline assignment: CDR1 MNHEY and CDR2 SVGAGI.

V is TRBV10-2 and J is TRBJ2-7; maybe TRBD1 (6 bases). V shed 6 bases and J shed 4 bases, with 10 bases lying between them. The germline CDR1 and CDR2 sequences are WSHSY and SAAADI. The CDR3 contains 12 residues. This CDR3 reads CASSTGLYEQYF. The CDR3 DNA reads as TGCGCCAGCAGCACAGGGTTGTACGAGCAGTACTTC.

V usage is TRBV27 and J usage is TRBJ2-7; D call uncertain. This CDR3 is built from 19 residues. Trimming took off 2 bases at V and 6 bases at J, with 29 bases between the two ends. Germline assignment: CDR1 MNHEY and CDR2 SMNVEV (reference sequence). DNA for the CDR3: TGTGCCAGCAGTTTAAGTAACGTCGGGTTCGTCCACCTGCCGGCCGAGCAGTACTTC. Protein: CASSLSNVGFVHLPAEQYF.